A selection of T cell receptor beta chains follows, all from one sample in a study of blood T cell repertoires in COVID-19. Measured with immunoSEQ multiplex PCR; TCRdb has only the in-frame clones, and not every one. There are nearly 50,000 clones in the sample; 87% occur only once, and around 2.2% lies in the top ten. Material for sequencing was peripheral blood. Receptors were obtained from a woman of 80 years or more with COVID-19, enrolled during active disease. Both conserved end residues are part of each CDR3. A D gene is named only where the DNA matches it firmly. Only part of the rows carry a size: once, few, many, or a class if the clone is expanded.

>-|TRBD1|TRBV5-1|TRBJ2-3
CASSEGQYTDTQYF
TGCGCCAGCAGCGAGGGACAGTACACAGATACGCAGTATTTT
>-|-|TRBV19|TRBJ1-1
CASSPGHLEAFF
TGTGCCAGTAGTCCAGGACACCTTGAAGCTTTCTTT
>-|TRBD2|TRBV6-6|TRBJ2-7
CASSTGTSGIYEQYF
TGTGCCAGCAGTACAGGGACTAGCGGGATTTACGAGCAGTACTTC
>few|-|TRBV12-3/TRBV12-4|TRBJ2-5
CASSNRETQYF
TGTGCCAGCAGTAACAGGGAGACCCAGTACTTC
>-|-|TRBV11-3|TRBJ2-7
CASSGAPYEQYF
TGTGCCAGCAGCGGGGCCCCCTACGAGCAGTACTTC
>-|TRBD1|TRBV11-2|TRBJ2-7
CASSAHRDRDHEQYF
TGTGCCAGCAGCGCCCACCGGGACAGGGACCACGAGCAGTACTTC
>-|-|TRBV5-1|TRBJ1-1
CASSSPGTSPYHTEAFF
TGCGCCAGCAGCTCCCCCGGGACTTCACCTTACCACACTGAAGCTTTCTTT
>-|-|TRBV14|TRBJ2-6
CASSRVPGANVLTF
TGTGCCAGCAGCCGCGTGCCTGGGGCCAACGTCCTGACTTTC
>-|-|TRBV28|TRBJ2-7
CASTQQRYEQYF
TGTGCCAGCACCCAGCAGCGTTACGAGCAGTACTTC
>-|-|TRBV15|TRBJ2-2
CATSRGLGTGELFF
TGTGCCACCAGCAGGGGACTGGGTACCGGGGAGCTGTTTTTT
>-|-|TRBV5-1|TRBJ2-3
CASSLGQATDTQYF
TGCGCCAGCAGCTTGGGACAGGCCACAGATACGCAGTATTTT
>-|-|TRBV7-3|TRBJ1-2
CASSPGRGWHGYTF
TGTGCCAGCAGCCCGGGGAGGGGTTGGCATGGCTACACCTTC
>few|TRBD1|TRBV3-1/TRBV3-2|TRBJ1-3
CASSRATGSRNTIYF
TGTGCCAGCAGCCGCGCGACAGGGTCGAGAAACACCATATATTTT
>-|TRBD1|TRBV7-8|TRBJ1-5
CASSLGQLNQPQHF
TGTGCCAGCAGCTTGGGACAGCTTAATCAGCCCCAGCATTTT
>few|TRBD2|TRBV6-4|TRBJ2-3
CASSDSSGGADDTQYF
TGTGCCAGCAGTGACTCTAGCGGGGGGGCAGATGATACGCAGTATTTT
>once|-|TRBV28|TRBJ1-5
CASSLTGGSVSNQPQHF
TGTGCCAGCAGTTTAACGGGGGGGTCCGTAAGCAATCAGCCCCAGCATTTT
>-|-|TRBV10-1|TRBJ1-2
CASSPQGISNGYTF
TGCGCCAGCAGTCCCCAGGGAATATCAAATGGCTACACCTTC
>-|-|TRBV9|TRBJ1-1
CASSVEVGREAFF
TGTGCCAGCAGCGTAGAAGTCGGGAGAGAAGCTTTCTTT
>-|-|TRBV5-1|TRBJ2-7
CASSLAPTSSYEQYF
TGCGCCAGCAGCTTGGCCCCAACTAGCTCGTACGAGCAGTACTTC
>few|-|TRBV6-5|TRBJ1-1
CASGYSSFTEAFF
TGTGCCAGCGGCTACAGTTCGTTCACTGAAGCTTTCTTT
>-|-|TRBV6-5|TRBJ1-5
CAIQAVSNQPQHF
TGTGCCATCCAGGCTGTTAGCAATCAGCCCCAGCATTTT
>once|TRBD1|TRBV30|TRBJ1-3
CAWSARGPTRGNTIYF
TGTGCCTGGAGCGCAAGGGGGCCTACAAGAGGAAACACCATATATTTT
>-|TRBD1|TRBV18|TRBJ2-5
CASSPDRGGETQYF
TGTGCCAGCTCACCCGACAGGGGAGGAGAGACCCAGTACTTC
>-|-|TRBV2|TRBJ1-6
CASRLTFYNSPLHF
TGTGCCAGCAGGTTGACATTTTATAATTCACCCCTCCACTTT
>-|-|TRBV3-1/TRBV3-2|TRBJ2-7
CASSQDPRKNYEQYF
TGTGCCAGCAGCCAAGATCCGCGGAAGAACTACGAGCAGTACTTC
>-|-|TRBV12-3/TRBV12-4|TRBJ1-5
CASSGSGAQPQHF
TGTGCCAGCAGTGGATCAGGGGCACAGCCCCAGCATTTT
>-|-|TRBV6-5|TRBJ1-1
CASSTQRSGTEAFF
TGTGCCAGCAGTACCCAGCGGTCCGGGACTGAAGCTTTCTTT
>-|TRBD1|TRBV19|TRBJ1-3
CASRLQGGAGNTIYF
TGTGCCAGTAGACTACAGGGGGGCGCTGGAAACACCATATATTTT
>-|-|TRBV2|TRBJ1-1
CASSEIRTADEAFF
TGTGCCAGCAGTGAAATTCGGACAGCCGATGAAGCTTTCTTT
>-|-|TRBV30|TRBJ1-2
CAWSSHLTGRLFYGYTF
TGTGCCTGGAGTTCCCACTTAACAGGGCGCCTGTTCTATGGCTACACCTTC
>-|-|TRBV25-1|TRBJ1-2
CASSEYGRHYGYTF
TGTGCCAGCAGTGAATATGGCAGGCACTATGGCTACACCTTC
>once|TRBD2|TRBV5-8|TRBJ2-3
CASSLGGKIAGYGDTQYF
TGTGCCAGCAGCTTGGGGGGGAAAATAGCGGGATATGGAGATACGCAGTATTTT
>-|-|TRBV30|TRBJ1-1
CAWSSYRVTEAFF
TGTGCCTGGAGTTCGTACAGGGTTACTGAAGCTTTCTTT
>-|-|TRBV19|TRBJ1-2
CASSIEPRGVPYGYTF
TGTGCCAGTAGTATTGAGCCACGGGGGGTCCCCTATGGCTACACCTTC
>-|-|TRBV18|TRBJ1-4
CASSPTRTDNEKLFF
TGTGCCAGCTCACCAACTCGGACAGATAATGAAAAACTGTTTTTT
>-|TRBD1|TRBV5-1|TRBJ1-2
CASSASPGGQALYGYTF
TGCGCCAGCAGCGCATCCCCTGGAGGACAGGCTTTATATGGCTACACCTTC
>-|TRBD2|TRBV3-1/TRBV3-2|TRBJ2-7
CASSPSSGSSYEQYF
TGTGCCAGCAGCCCTTCTAGCGGCAGCTCCTACGAGCAGTACTTC
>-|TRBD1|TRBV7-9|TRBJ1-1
CASSLPGQGAEAFF
TGTGCCAGCAGCTTACCAGGACAGGGGGCTGAAGCTTTCTTT
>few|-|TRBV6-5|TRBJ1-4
CAGGATTNEKLFF
TGTGCCGGGGGGGCAACGACGAATGAAAAACTGTTTTTT
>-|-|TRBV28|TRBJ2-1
CATWGVGNEQFF
TGTGCCACCTGGGGCGTGGGGAATGAGCAGTTCTTC
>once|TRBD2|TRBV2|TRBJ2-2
CASSGTRSGELFF
TGTGCCAGCAGTGGGACTAGATCCGGGGAGCTGTTTTTT
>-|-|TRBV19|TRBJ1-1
CASAVGLGAFF
TGTGCCAGTGCGGTGGGGCTGGGGGCTTTCTTT
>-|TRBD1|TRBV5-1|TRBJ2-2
CASTQRTGNTGELFF
TGCGCCAGCACCCAGAGGACAGGGAACACCGGGGAGCTGTTTTTT
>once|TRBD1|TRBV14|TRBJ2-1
CASSLPPGTGSYNEQFF
TGTGCCAGCAGCCTCCCCCCCGGGACAGGCTCCTACAATGAGCAGTTCTTC
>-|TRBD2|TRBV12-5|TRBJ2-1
CASGLSLGLAGGDSYNEQFF
TGTGCTAGTGGTTTATCCCTTGGACTAGCGGGGGGGGATTCCTACAATGAGCAGTTCTTC
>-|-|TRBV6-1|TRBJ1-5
CASSEAGGPNQPQHF
TGTGCCAGCAGTGAAGCGGGGGGGCCGAATCAGCCCCAGCATTTT
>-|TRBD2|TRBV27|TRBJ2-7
CASTFLAGSYEQYF
TGTGCCAGCACGTTCCTAGCGGGAAGCTACGAGCAGTACTTC
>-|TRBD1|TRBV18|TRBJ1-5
CASSPGTGASNQPQHF
TGTGCCAGCTCACCCGGGACAGGGGCGAGTAATCAGCCCCAGCATTTT